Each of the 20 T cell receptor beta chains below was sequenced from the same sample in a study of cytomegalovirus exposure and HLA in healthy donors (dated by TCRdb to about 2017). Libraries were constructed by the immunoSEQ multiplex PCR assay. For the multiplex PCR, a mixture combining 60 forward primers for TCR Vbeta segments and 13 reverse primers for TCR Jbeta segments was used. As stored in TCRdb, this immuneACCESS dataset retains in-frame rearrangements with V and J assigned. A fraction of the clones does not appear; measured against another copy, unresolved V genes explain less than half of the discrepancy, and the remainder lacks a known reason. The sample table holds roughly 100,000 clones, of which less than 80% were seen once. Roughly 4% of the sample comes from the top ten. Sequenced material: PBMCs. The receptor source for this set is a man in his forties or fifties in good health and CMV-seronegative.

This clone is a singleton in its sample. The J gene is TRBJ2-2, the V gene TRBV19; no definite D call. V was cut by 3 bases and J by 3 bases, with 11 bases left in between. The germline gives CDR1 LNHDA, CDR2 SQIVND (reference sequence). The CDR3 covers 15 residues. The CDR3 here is CASSILVADTGELFF. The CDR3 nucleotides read TGTGCCAGTAGTATCCTAGTGGCGGACACCGGGGAGCTGTTTTTT.

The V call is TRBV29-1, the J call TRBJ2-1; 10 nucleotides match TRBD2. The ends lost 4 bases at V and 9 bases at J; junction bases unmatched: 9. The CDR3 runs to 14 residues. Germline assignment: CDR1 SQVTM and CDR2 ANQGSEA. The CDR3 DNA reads TGCAGCGTTGTACTAGCGGGGATTCAGGGTGAGCAGTTCTTC. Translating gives CSVVLAGIQGEQFF.

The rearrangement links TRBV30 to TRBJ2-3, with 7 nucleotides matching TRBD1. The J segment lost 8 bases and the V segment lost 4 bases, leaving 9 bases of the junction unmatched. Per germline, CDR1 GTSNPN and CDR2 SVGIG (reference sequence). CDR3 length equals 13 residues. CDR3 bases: TGTGCCTGGAATAGGGGGCTGGTAGGTACGCAGTATTTT. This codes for CAWNRGLVGTQYF.

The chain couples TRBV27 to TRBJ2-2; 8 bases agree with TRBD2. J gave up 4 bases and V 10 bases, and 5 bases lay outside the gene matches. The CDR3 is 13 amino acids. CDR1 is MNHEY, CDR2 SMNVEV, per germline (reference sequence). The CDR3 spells CATHGGGTGELFF. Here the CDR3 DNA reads TGTGCCACCCACGGGGGGGGCACCGGGGAGCTGTTTTTT.

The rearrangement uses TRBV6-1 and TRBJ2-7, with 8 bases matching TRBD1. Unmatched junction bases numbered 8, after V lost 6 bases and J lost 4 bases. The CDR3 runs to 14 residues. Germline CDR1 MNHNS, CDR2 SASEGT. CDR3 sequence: CASRNDRGRYEQYV. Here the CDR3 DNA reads TGTGCCAGCAGAAATGACAGGGGAAGATACGAGCAGTACGTC.

Written as DNA, the CDR3 is TGTGCCAGCAGTTGGAGGGAGTTGGACACCGGGGAGCTGTTTTTT. Protein product: CASSWRELDTGELFF. The chain is built from TRBV13 and TRBJ2-2; the D gene is possibly TRBD2 (6 bases). The length of the CDR3 is 15 residues. Deletions cut 6 bases from V and 3 bases from J, with 14 bases between. CDR1 PRHDT and CDR2 FYEKMQ come from the germline V gene (reference sequence).

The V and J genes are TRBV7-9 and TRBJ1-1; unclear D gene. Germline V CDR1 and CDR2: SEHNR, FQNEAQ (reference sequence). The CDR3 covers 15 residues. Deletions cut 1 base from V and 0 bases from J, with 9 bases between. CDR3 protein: CASSLDRHLNTEAFF. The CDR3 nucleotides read TGTGCCAGCAGCTTAGATAGACACTTGAACACTGAAGCTTTCTTT.

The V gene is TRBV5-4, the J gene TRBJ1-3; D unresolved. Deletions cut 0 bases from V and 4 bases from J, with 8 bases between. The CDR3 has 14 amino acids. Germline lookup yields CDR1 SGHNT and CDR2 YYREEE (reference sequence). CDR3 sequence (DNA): TGTGCCAGCAGCTTGGATGCGGAAGGAAACACCATATATTTT. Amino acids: CASSLDAEGNTIYF.

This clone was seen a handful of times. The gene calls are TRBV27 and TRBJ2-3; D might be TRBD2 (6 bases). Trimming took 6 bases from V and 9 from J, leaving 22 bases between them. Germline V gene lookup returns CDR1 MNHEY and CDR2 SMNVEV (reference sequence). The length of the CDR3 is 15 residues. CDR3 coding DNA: TGTGCCAGCAGGACCCTACTAGGAGGGTCGGCGACGCAGTATTTT. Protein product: CASRTLLGGSATQYF.

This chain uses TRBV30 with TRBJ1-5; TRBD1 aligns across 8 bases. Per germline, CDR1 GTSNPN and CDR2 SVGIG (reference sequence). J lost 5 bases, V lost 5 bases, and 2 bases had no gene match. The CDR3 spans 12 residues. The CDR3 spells CAWGQGYQPQHF. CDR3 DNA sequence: TGTGCCTGGGGACAGGGCTATCAGCCCCAGCATTTT.

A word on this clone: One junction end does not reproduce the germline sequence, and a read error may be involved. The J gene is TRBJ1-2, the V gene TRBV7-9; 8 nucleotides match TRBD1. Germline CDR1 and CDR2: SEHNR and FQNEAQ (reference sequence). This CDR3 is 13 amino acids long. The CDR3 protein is CSSSTQGVYGYTF. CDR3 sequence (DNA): TGTTCCAGCAGCACACAGGGGGTGTATGGCTACACCTTC.

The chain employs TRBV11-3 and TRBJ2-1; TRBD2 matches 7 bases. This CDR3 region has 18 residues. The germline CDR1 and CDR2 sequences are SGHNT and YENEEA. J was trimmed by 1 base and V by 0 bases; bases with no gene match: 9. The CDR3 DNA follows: TGTGCCAGCAGCTTAGACCAGGGAGGGTCCGCGTCCTACAATGAGCAGTTCTTC. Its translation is CASSLDQGGSASYNEQFF.

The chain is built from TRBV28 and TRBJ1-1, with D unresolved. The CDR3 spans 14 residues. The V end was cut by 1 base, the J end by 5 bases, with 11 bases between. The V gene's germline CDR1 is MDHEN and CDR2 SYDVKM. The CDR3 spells CASSLSLAVTEAFF. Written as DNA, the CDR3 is TGTGCCAGCAGTTTATCGTTAGCGGTTACTGAAGCTTTCTTT. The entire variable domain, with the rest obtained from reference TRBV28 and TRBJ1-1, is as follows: DVKVTQSSRYLVKRTGEKVFLECVQDMDHENMFWYRQDPGLGLRLIYFSYDVKMKEKGDIPEGYSVSREKKERFSLILESASTNQTSMYLCASSLSLAVTEAFFGQGTRLTVV.

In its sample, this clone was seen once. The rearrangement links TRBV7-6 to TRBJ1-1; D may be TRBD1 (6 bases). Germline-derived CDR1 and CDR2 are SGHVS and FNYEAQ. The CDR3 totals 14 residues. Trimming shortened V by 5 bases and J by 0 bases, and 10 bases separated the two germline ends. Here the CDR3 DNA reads TGTGCCAGCAGCCCCGGACAGCTGAACACTGAAGCTTTCTTT. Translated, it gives CASSPGQLNTEAFF.

Here the CDR3 reads CASSRGVVGGAKNIQYF. In nucleotides, the CDR3 is TGCGCCAGCTCCAGAGGGGTGGTGGGGGGAGCCAAAAACATTCAGTACTTC. V usage is TRBV5-1 and J usage is TRBJ2-4, with D possibly being TRBD2 (6 bases). CDR3 size: 17 residues. The V end lost 7 bases, the J end lost 0 bases, and 20 bases lay between the germline ends. Germline loops: CDR1 SGHRS, CDR2 YFSETQ.

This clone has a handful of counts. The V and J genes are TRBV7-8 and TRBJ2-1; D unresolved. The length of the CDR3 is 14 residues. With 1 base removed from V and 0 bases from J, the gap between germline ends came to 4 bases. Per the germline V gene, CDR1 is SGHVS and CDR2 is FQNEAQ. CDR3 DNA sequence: TGTGCCAGCAGCTTAGTTAGCTCCTACAATGAGCAGTTCTTC. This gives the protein CASSLVSSYNEQFF. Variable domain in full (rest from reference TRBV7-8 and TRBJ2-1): GAGVSQSPRYKVAKRGQDVALRCDPISGHVSLFWYQQALGQGPEFLTYFQNEAQLDKSGLPSDRFFAERPEGSVSTLKIQRTQQEDSAVYLCASSLVSSYNEQFFGPGTRLTVL.

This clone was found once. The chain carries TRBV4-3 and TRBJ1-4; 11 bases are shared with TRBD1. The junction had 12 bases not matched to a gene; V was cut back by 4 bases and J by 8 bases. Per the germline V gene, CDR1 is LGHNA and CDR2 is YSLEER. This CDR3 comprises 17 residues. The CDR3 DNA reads TGCGCCAGCAGCCTCCGACACTGGGGGACAGGGGGGGAAAAACTGTTTTTT. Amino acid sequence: CASSLRHWGTGGEKLFF.

The CDR3 is CASSKTRGDGYTF. CDR3 in DNA: TGTGCCAGCAGTAAAACAAGGGGCGATGGCTACACCTTC. The rearrangement uses TRBV27 and TRBJ1-2; weak D call: TRBD1 (5 bases). Germline loops: CDR1 MNHEY, CDR2 SMNVEV (reference sequence). Trimming pared 5 bases from V and 6 bases from J, leaving 13 bases between. CDR3 size: 13 residues.

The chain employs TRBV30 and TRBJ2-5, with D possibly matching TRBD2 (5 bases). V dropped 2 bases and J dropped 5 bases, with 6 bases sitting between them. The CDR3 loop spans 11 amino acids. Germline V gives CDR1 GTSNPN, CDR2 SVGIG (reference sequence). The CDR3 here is CAWSPGETQYF. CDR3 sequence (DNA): TGTGCCTGGAGTCCGGGGGAGACCCAGTACTTC.

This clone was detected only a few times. CDR3 sequence reads: CASSQGRQGYEQYF. CDR3 nucleotides: TGCGCCAGCAGCCAAGGCCGACAGGGCTACGAGCAGTACTTC. The chain couples TRBV4-1 to TRBJ2-7, with 7 bases aligning to TRBD1. Germline CDR1 reads MGHRA; CDR2 reads YSYEKL. J lost 3 bases, V lost 1 base, and 3 bases had no gene match. The length of the CDR3 is 14 residues.